The clone carrying this T cell receptor beta chain was seen just once. The germline CDR1 and CDR2 sequences are GTSNPN and SVGIG (reference sequence). V lost 7 bases to trimming and J lost 6 bases; unmatched junction nucleotides: 15. This CDR3 is built from 15 residues. This specimen comes from a study of blood T cell repertoires in COVID-19. The wider study: In each case, the material was cDNA or gDNA derived from T cells, B-cell-depleted T cells, or PBMCs.

This table comes from immunoSEQ multiplex PCR, and its TCRdb copy is limited to in-frame clones, with some not included. This table holds 250,000 to 350,000 clones, about 91% found once. The gene calls are TRBV30 and TRBJ2-1, with 7 bases identical to TRBD2. Specimen: peripheral blood. The sequence was collected from a woman aged 60-70 years with acute or convalescent COVID-19. In nucleotides, the CDR3 is TGTGCCTTTGGGCCGGGACTAACGGACTTCAATGAGCAGTTCTTC. It encodes CAFGPGLTDFNEQFF.